The source of this T cell receptor (beta chain) is a study of T cell responses to AZD1222 COVID-19 vaccine. Germline V gene data show CDR1 as LNHDA and CDR2 as SQIVND (reference sequence). V lost 5 bases and J 7 bases, leaving 18 bases between the germline ends. The CDR3 covers 15 residues. Some clones are missing from TCRdb's copy, which holds only in-frame ones; the method was immunoSEQ multiplex PCR. The sample yields 160,000 or so clones, 94% seen once. The source of this sequence is an adult who received the AZD1222 COVID-19 vaccine. The sequencing here drew on peripheral blood, taken 28 days after the second AZD1222 dose. The V gene is TRBV19, the J gene TRBJ2-1, with D maybe TRBD2 (6 bases). CDR3 sequence: CASSSGGTGGNEQFF. Here the CDR3 DNA reads TGTGCCAGTAGTTCGGGTGGTACTGGAGGGAATGAGCAGTTCTTC.